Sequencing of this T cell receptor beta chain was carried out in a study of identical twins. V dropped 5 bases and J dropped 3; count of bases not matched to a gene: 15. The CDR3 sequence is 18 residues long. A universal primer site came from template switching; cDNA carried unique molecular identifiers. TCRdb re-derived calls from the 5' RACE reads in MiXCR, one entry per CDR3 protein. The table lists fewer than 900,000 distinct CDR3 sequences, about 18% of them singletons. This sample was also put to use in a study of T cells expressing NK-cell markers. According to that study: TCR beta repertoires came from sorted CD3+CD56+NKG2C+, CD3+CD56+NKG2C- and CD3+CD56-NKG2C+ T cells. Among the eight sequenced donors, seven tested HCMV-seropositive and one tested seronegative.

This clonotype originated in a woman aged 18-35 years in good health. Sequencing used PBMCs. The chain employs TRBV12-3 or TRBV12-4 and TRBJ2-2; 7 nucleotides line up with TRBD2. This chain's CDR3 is CASSSYPGTTKDTGELFF. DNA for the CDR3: TGTGCCAGCAGTAGCTACCCCGGGACTACTAAGGACACCGGGGAGCTGTTTTTT.